Shown below are 19 T cell receptor beta chains from a single sample sequenced in a study of response to subunit inactivated influenza vaccine. TCRdb ran MiXCR on the RT-PCR reads and lists one entry per CDR3 protein. The sample consists of approximately 530,000 distinct CDR3 sequences, roughly 8.2% of them appearing once. Specimen: PBMCs from blood, collected roughly 24 months after vaccination. These receptors were collected from a man between 50 and 75 years old who received an inactivated influenza vaccine.

The chain has TRBV7-2 and TRBJ1-2, with D perhaps TRBD1 (5 bases). Germline-derived CDR1 and CDR2 are SGHTA and FQGNSA. This CDR3 comprises 15 residues. V gave up 1 base and J gave up 4 bases, with 13 bases separating them. For the CDR3, the DNA is TGTGCCAGCAGCTTAGACCCGGCAGGGAGCTATGGCTACACCTTC. Its protein product is CASSLDPAGSYGYTF.

V gene TRBV28 combines with J gene TRBJ2-7; 8 bases line up with TRBD2. The V segment lost 8 bases and the J segment 1 base; nucleotides outside the gene matches: 7. In germline, CDR1 is MDHEN, CDR2 SYDVKM. The CDR3 is made up of 14 amino acids. CDR3 in amino acids: CASVGASGSYEQYF. The CDR3 region has the DNA TGTGCCAGCGTGGGGGCTAGCGGGTCCTACGAGCAGTACTTC.

This clonotype was counted between two and nine times. The chain joins TRBV20-1 to TRBJ2-3; 8 bases align to TRBD2. CDR3 length equals 15 residues. Losses at the gene ends were 6 bases for V and 6 bases for J; bases not matched to a gene: 14. CDR1 is DFQATT, CDR2 SNEGSKA, per germline (reference sequence). CDR3 DNA: TGCAGTGCCACTGAGGGTAGCGGGGTGTTCGATACGCAGTATTTT. Amino acids: CSATEGSGVFDTQYF.

This clonotype was picked up many times. The chain employs TRBV20-1 and TRBJ2-6, with D perhaps assigned TRBD1 or TRBD2 (5 bases each). CDR3 length: 17 residues. In germline, CDR1 is DFQATT, CDR2 SNEGSKA (reference sequence). Trimming removed 1 base from V and 4 bases from J, with 17 bases in between. CDR3 DNA: TGCAGTGCTAGAGGGGGGAAAGACAGCCCAGGGGCCAACGTCCTGACTTTC. Protein product: CSARGGKDSPGANVLTF.

A single count supports this clonotype. V and J are TRBV7-2 and TRBJ2-5, with D tentatively TRBD2 (5 bases). The V and J ends lost 1 base and 1 base respectively, with 10 bases between them. The CDR3 consists of 15 residues. The germline gives CDR1 SGHTA, CDR2 FQGNSA. The CDR3 loop reads CASSLDSVVQETQYF. The CDR3 DNA sequence: TGTGCCAGCAGCTTAGATAGCGTGGTCCAAGAGACCCAGTACTTC.

This clonotype was recorded many times. The genes are TRBV12-3 or TRBV12-4 and TRBJ1-1; D not resolved. V gave up 8 bases and J gave up 3 bases, with 16 bases separating them. This CDR3 comprises 14 residues. The CDR3 bases are TGTGCCAGCTCATTGGGGAGAATGGACACTGAAGCTTTCTTT. It codes for CASSLGRMDTEAFF.

This clonotype was recorded a few times. The chain is built from TRBV7-2 and TRBJ2-7, with D hard to call. Per the germline V gene, CDR1 is SGHTA and CDR2 is FQGNSA. Deletions cut 1 base from V and 7 bases from J, with 8 bases between. There are 12 residues in the CDR3. The CDR3 nucleotides are TGTGCCAGCAGCTTAGACGGAGTGGAGCAGTACTTC. Protein sequence: CASSLDGVEQYF. The variable domain in full, with the rest retrieved from reference TRBV7-2 and TRBJ2-7, is GAGVSQSPSNKVTEKGKDVELRCDPISGHTALYWYRQSLGQGLEFLIYFQGNSAPDKSGLPSDRFSAERTGGSVSTLTIQRTQQEDSAVYLCASSLDGVEQYFGPGTRLTVT.

This clonotype has only a few counts. The chain carries TRBV6-1 and TRBJ1-5; a weak D match, TRBD1 (6 bases). The V and J ends lost 7 bases and 3 bases respectively, with 13 bases between them. This CDR3 region has 14 residues. Germline CDR1 and CDR2: MNHNS and SASEGT. The CDR3 spells CASTPGGFNQPQHF. In nucleotides, the CDR3 is TGTGCCAGCACCCCTGGGGGCTTCAATCAGCCCCAGCATTTT.

This clonotype was detected a few times. The chain recombines TRBV6-2 or TRBV6-3 with TRBJ1-2; D uncertain. The CDR3 has 12 amino acids. The V gene's germline CDR1 is MNHEY and CDR2 SVGEGT. V was pared by 7 bases and J by 1 base, with 7 bases between. CDR3 in amino acids: CASTSINYGYTF. DNA of the CDR3: TGTGCCAGCACCTCGATTAACTATGGCTACACCTTC.

In this sample, this clonotype turned up many times. CDR3: CASTQGLAGTQFF. CDR3 nucleotides: TGTGCCAGCACTCAGGGCCTAGCGGGAACCCAGTTCTTC. The rearrangement links TRBV12-3 or TRBV12-4 to TRBJ2-1, with 9 bases identical to TRBD2. The CDR3 extends over 13 amino acids. V lost 7 bases, J lost 13 bases, and 11 bases stayed unmatched.

V usage is TRBV7-9 and J usage is TRBJ2-7; 7 bases are shared with TRBD1. Germline CDR1 reads SEHNR; CDR2 reads FQNEAQ (reference sequence). The ends lost 4 bases at V and 5 bases at J; junction bases unmatched: 8. The length of the CDR3 is 14 residues. The DNA for the CDR3 is TGTGCCAGCAGCTCCGAATGGACAGGTAACGAGCAGTACTTC. It encodes CASSSEWTGNEQYF.

This chain uses TRBV5-1 with TRBJ2-1; unclear D gene. CDR1 and CDR2 from the germline V gene are SGHRS and YFSETQ. CDR3 length: 13 amino acids. Trimming took 5 bases from V and 4 from J, leaving 10 bases between them. The CDR3 reads CASRPDEYNEQFF. DNA of the CDR3: TGCGCCAGCAGACCGGACGAATACAATGAGCAGTTCTTC.

This chain links TRBV10-3 with TRBJ2-4, with TRBD2 matching 14 bases. J lost 7 bases, V lost 2 bases, and 10 bases had no gene match. The germline V gene has CDR1 ENHRY and CDR2 SYGVKD. The CDR3 loop spans 18 amino acids. Here the CDR3 reads CAISEPGTSGGLGNIQYF. The CDR3 nucleotides read TGTGCCATCAGTGAGCCTGGGACTAGCGGGGGCCTAGGGAACATTCAGTACTTC.

The table lists this clonotype with a few counts. The gene calls are TRBV7-2 and TRBJ2-2; 7 nucleotides match TRBD1. V was clipped by 5 bases and J by 0 bases; unmatched bases: 3. Germline V gives CDR1 SGHTA, CDR2 FQGNSA. The CDR3 is 15 residues long. CDR3 residues: CASSTGQTNTGELFF. The CDR3 region has the DNA TGTGCCAGCAGCACGGGACAGACGAACACCGGGGAGCTGTTTTTT.

The sample holds many counts of this clonotype. This chain links TRBV27 with TRBJ2-1, with TRBD1 identical over 9 bases. Germline CDR1 is MNHEY and CDR2 is SMNVEV (reference sequence). Trimming at V came to 5 bases and at J to 8 bases, leaving 7 bases not matched to a gene. The CDR3 is 14 amino acids. The CDR3 nucleotides read TGTGCCAGCAGTCCAAGCACAGGGGGCGATGAGCAGTTCTTC. Translating it yields CASSPSTGGDEQFF.

This clonotype was counted only a few times. This sequence joins TRBV9 and TRBJ2-7, with D hard to call. This CDR3 has 17 amino acids. V was cut by 1 base and J by 3 bases, with 20 bases left in between. CDR1 SGDLS and CDR2 YYNGEE come from the germline V gene. The CDR3: CASSVFGEPVPFYEQYF. As DNA, the CDR3 is TGTGCCAGCAGCGTATTTGGAGAACCAGTACCTTTCTACGAGCAGTACTTC. The full variable domain, completed using reference TRBV9 and TRBJ2-7, is DSGVTQTPKHLITATGQRVTLRCSPRSGDLSVYWYQQSLDQGLQFLIQYYNGEERAKGNILERFSAQQFPDLHSELNLSSLELGDSALYFCASSVFGEPVPFYEQYFGPGTRLTVT.

This clonotype occurred a few times. This chain connects TRBV5-1 to TRBJ2-1, with a weak D call TRBD2 (5 bases). This CDR3 has 16 amino acids. Germline values: CDR1 SGHRS, CDR2 YFSETQ. Trimming removed 0 bases from V and 4 bases from J, with 14 bases in between. The CDR3 sequence: CASSLASGGGYNEQFF. The CDR3 DNA reads as TGCGCCAGCAGCTTGGCGAGCGGAGGAGGTTACAATGAGCAGTTCTTC.

The sample holds a few counts of this clonotype. This chain links TRBV6-2 or TRBV6-3 with TRBJ2-5; D is uncertain. The CDR3 runs 15 residues. Trimming took off 2 bases at V and 3 bases at J, with 13 bases between the two ends. CDR1 and CDR2 from the germline V gene are MNHEY and SVGEGT. The CDR3 spells CASSYGAGDKETQYF. The CDR3 region has the DNA TGTGCCAGCAGTTACGGCGCAGGAGATAAAGAGACCCAGTACTTC.

This sequence joins TRBV4-2 and TRBJ1-4; D is undetermined. Germline values: CDR1 LGHNA, CDR2 YNFKEQ. The V gene lost 1 base and the J gene lost 0 bases, with 9 bases spanning the gap. The CDR3 contains 16 residues. CDR3 nucleotides: TGTGCCAGCAGCCAAGGCCTCAGTGCAACTAATGAAAAACTGTTTTTT. Its protein product is CASSQGLSATNEKLFF.